This TCR beta chain was sequenced in a study of blood T cell repertoires in COVID-19. At the level of the study: The cDNA or gDNA used as material had been derived from T cells, B-cell-depleted T cells, or PBMCs.

In the study's own analysis: For nucleated cells, counts were estimated from reference gene primer amplification. Profiled with immunoSEQ multiplex PCR; TCRdb holds only in-frame clones, not every one. Clonal size and the V and J genes are those of that table, whereas D and trimming came from the DNA. The data contain about 170,000 clones, around nine tenths of them singletons. This clone was observed once. Participants' reported clinical history set cohort assignment. Looked up from germline, CDR1 is SGHKS and CDR2 is YYEKEE (reference sequence). This CDR3 has 12 amino acids. Trimming pared 4 bases from V and 10 bases from J, leaving 12 bases between.

The TCR comes from a woman aged 18-35 years who had recovered from COVID-19. The sequencing input was PBMCs or T cells enriched from blood (not recorded which). The chain uses TRBV5-5 and TRBJ2-1, with a possible D match to TRBD2 (5 bases). Here the CDR3 reads CASSPAEDEQFF. CDR3 coding DNA: TGTGCCAGCAGCCCCGCGGAGGACGAGCAGTTCTTC.